This TCR beta chain was recorded in a study of identifying expanded T cells in peripheral blood. Overall study findings and caveats: About 1.2 clones differed between technical replicates, versus approximately 17 and 20 over time.

As regards this clone: Antigen unknown.

This CDR3 spans 15 amino acids. Per the germline V gene, CDR1 is SNHLY and CDR2 is FYNNEI. The trim removed 2 bases at V and 3 bases at J, leaving 4 bases unmatched. TCRdb's table, derived via immunoSEQ multiplex PCR, lists solely in-frame clones and lacks some. The sample lists about 91,000 clones; approximately 89% were seen once. The chain employs TRBV2 and TRBJ1-5, with 7 positions matching TRBD1. The sequence was collected from a person between 18 and 75 years old in good health. What was sequenced was blood. CDR3 nucleotides: TGTGCCAGCAGTGAACAGGGGGTGATCAATCAGCCCCAGCATTTT. This translates into CASSEQGVINQPQHF.